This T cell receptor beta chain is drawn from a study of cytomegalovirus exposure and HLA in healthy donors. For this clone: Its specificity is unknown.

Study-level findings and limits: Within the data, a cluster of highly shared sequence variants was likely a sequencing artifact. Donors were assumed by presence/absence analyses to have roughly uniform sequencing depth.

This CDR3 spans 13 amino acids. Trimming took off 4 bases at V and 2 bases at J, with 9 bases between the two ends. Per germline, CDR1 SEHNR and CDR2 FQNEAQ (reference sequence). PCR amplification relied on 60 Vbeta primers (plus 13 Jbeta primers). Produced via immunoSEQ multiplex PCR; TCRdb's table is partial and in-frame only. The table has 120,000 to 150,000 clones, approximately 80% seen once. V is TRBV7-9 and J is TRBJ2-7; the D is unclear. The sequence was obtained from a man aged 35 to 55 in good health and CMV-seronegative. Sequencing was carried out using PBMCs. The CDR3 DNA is TGTGCCAGCAGCTCAGAGACAACCTACGAGCAGTACTTC. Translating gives CASSSETTYEQYF. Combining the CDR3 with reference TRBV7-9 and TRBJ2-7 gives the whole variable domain DTGVSQNPRHKITKRGQNVTFRCDPISEHNRLYWYRQTLGQGPEFLTYFQNEAQLEKSRLLSDRFSAERPKGSFSTLEIQRTEQGDSAMYLCASSSETTYEQYFGPGTRLTVT.